These 11 T cell receptor beta chains originate from one sample sequenced in a study of T-cell reconstitution after alpha-beta-depleted transplantation in children. A library of TCRbeta sequences, prepared with unique molecular identifiers, was generated. In TCRdb, the PCR reads were re-called with MiXCR into one record per CDR3 protein. The sample yields approximately 240,000 distinct CDR3 sequences, 11% seen once. Sequencing was performed on PBMCs, taken before TCRalphabeta/CD19-depleted stem cell transplant. These receptors all stem from a child under three years old with acute myeloid leukemia, due to receive a stem cell transplant.

This clonotype was seen repeatedly, ten times or more. This chain connects TRBV6-5 to TRBJ2-1, with TRBD2 matching 13 bases. Germline V gives CDR1 MNHEY, CDR2 SVGAGI. The CDR3 runs 16 residues. J lost 9 bases, V lost 1 base, and 6 bases had no gene match. CDR3 amino acids: CASSYWGTSGIGEQFF. The CDR3 DNA reads as TGTGCCAGCAGTTACTGGGGGACTAGCGGGATTGGTGAGCAGTTCTTC.

As regards this clonotype: With a much larger clone just one base away, this may be a read error. DNA of the CDR3: TGTGCCATCGGGACTAGATTTTACGAGCAGTGCTTC. Amino acids: CAIGTRFYEQCF. This chain joins TRBV10-3 and TRBJ2-7, with 8 bases identical to TRBD2. Germline CDR1 reads ENHRY; CDR2 reads SYGVKD. The length of the CDR3 is 12 residues.

A few counts support this clonotype. Possible read error: a much larger clone is one base away. The CDR3 loop reads CARSLVQGISSYNSPLHF. The DNA of the CDR3 is TGTGCCCGCAGCCTCGTACAGGGGATTAGCTCCTATAATTCACCCCTCCACTTT. This sequence joins TRBV2 and TRBJ1-6; 7 bases line up with TRBD1. Germline V gene data show CDR1 as SNHLY and CDR2 as FYNNEI. This CDR3 contains 18 residues.

This clonotype was counted many times. This chain joins TRBV28 and TRBJ2-3; D perhaps matches TRBD2 (6 bases). The germline V gene encodes CDR1 MDHEN and CDR2 SYDVKM. The CDR3 has 14 residues. The V and J ends lost 11 bases and 3 bases respectively, with 18 bases between them. CDR3 DNA sequence: TGTGCCGCCAACCCGGAGGGGATTACAGATACGCAGTATTTT. As protein: CAANPEGITDTQYF.

This clonotype has at least ten counts. V usage is TRBV5-1 and J usage is TRBJ2-7; no firm D call. Deletions cut 4 bases from V and 3 bases from J, with 14 bases between. CDR3 size: 14 residues. Germline-derived CDR1 and CDR2 are SGHRS and YFSETQ. The CDR3 DNA reads as TGCGCCAGCAGCCCCAACCCGGCAATCTACGAGCAGTACTTC. The encoded protein is CASSPNPAIYEQYF.

The chain uses TRBV5-1 and TRBJ2-5; 9 bases are shared with TRBD2. V lost 0 bases to trimming and J lost 1 base; unmatched junction nucleotides: 4. Germline V gives CDR1 SGHRS, CDR2 YFSETQ. The CDR3 has 16 residues. CDR3 region: CASSLVGTSPQETQYF. Here the CDR3 DNA reads TGCGCCAGCAGCTTGGTGGGGACTAGCCCCCAAGAGACCCAGTACTTC.

As to this clonotype: This may stem from a read error, because a much larger clone lies one nucleotide away. The chain recombines TRBV29-1 with TRBJ1-4; D remains unclear. Per germline, CDR1 SQVTM and CDR2 ANQGSEA. The length of the CDR3 is 13 residues. The V end was cut by 3 bases, the J end by 7 bases, with 12 bases between. CDR3 amino acids: CSVEIRSGEKLFF. Here the CDR3 DNA reads TGCAGCGTTGAGATCCGAAGCGGTGAAAAACTGTTTTTT.

At least ten counts were recorded for this clonotype. The chain recombines TRBV3-1 with TRBJ2-7; 9 bases fit TRBD1. The CDR3 runs to 14 residues. Trimming at V came to 1 base and at J to 5 bases, leaving 3 bases not matched to a gene. The germline CDR1 and CDR2 sequences are LGHDT and YNNKEL (reference sequence). The CDR3 nucleotides read TGTGCCAGCAGCCAAGTGGACAGGGGAAACGAGCAGTACTTC. Amino acids: CASSQVDRGNEQYF.

This clonotype has more than one count but fewer than ten. The CDR3 DNA sequence: TGTGCCAGCAGGACAGGGGGCTCGGGATGGATCGGCAATCAGCCCCAGCATTTT. Translated, it gives CASRTGGSGWIGNQPQHF. The V gene is TRBV2, the J gene TRBJ1-5; TRBD1 matches 10 bases. CDR3 size: 18 residues. V lost 6 bases and J lost 2; bases outside the gene matches: 13. From germline, CDR1 is SNHLY and CDR2 FYNNEI.

Ten or more counts support this clonotype. V gene TRBV12-3 or TRBV12-4 combines with J gene TRBJ2-7; D uncertain. V was shortened by 5 bases and J by 4 bases, with 12 bases between the two germline ends. The CDR3 covers 13 residues. CDR3 bases: TGTGCCAGCAGTCGCCCTAACGGGTACGAGCAGTACTTC. It codes for CASSRPNGYEQYF.

CDR3: CCSGGTAGRSYEQYF. The CDR3 DNA reads as TGCTGTTCGGGCGGGACAGCGGGCCGCTCCTACGAGCAGTACTTC. The chain links TRBV20-1 to TRBJ2-7, with D tentatively TRBD1 (7 bases). The CDR3 is made up of 15 amino acids. Germline CDR1 and CDR2: DFQATT and SNEGSKA (reference sequence).